This entry features one T cell receptor beta chain sequence. This sample stems from a study of CD8+CD57+ T cells in acquired aplastic anemia. Germline CDR1 is SGDLS and CDR2 is YYNGEE. V was trimmed by 5 bases and J by 6 bases, leaving 15 bases between them. This CDR3 has 15 residues. Genomic DNA, the template, was used for profiling of the TCR beta VDJ and CDR3. TCRdb analysed the reads with MiXCR anew, one entry per CDR3 protein. The data show around 400,000 distinct CDR3 sequences, just under 70% seen once. The chain couples TRBV9 to TRBJ1-6, with a weak D call TRBD1 (6 bases). The sample taken for sequencing was sorted CD4+, CD8+, or CD8+CD57+ T cells (not recorded which) from PBMCs. This clonotype was obtained from a human donor in good health, serving as a control. CDR3 coding DNA: TGTGCCAGCAGGGAGGCGGACAGCCGTAATTCACCCCTCCACTTT. As protein: CASREADSRNSPLHF.